This record covers a single TCR beta chain. Germline CDR1 MNHEY, CDR2 SVGEGT. V dropped 4 bases and J dropped 10 bases, with 25 bases sitting between them. CDR3 length equals 16 residues. The entry originates in a study of control samples from healthy donors and cancer patients. Measured with immunoSEQ multiplex PCR; TCRdb has only the in-frame clones, and not every one. This table holds more than 95,000 clones, 80% to 90% found once. The receptor's source is a middle-aged man in good health. The V call is TRBV6-2 or TRBV6-3, the J call TRBJ1-1; tentative D call: TRBD1 (5 bases). Sequenced: blood. The chain's CDR3 is CASSSGQGSNRGRAFF. In nucleotides, the CDR3 is TGTGCCAGCAGTTCCGGCCAGGGTTCGAACCGGGGGAGAGCTTTCTTT.